The clone carrying this T cell receptor (beta chain) was picked up one time. Antigen: not known. This entry belongs to a study of cytomegalovirus exposure and HLA in healthy donors. Study-wide findings and caveats: When presence/absence was analysed, sequencing depth was taken to be roughly uniform across donors. While the bulk of TCR sequences proved rare, some public TCRs turned up in many donors.

The PCR contained 60 Vbeta and 13 Jbeta primers. Produced via immunoSEQ multiplex PCR; TCRdb's table is partial and in-frame only. The data contain 120,000 to 150,000 clones, approximately 65% of them singletons. Germline lookup yields CDR1 MGHRA and CDR2 YSYEKL. The CDR3 has 16 residues. V shed 0 bases and J 5 bases; nucleotides not matched to a gene: 9. The J gene is TRBJ2-5, the V gene TRBV4-1, with 7 bases fitting TRBD1. The receptor's source is a woman in her fifties or sixties in good health and CMV-seronegative. What was sequenced was PBMCs. The chain's CDR3 is CASSQDPPTGDETQYF. Written as DNA, the CDR3 is TGCGCCAGCAGCCAAGATCCGCCAACAGGGGACGAGACCCAGTACTTC.